This T cell receptor (beta chain) is drawn from a study of cytomegalovirus exposure and HLA in healthy donors (dated by TCRdb to 2017 to 2019). Regarding the complete study: An earlier analysis of a few hundred of the donors reported 276 Gb of sequence data and some 110 million unique TCR beta sequences obtained from about 179 million T cells. In the later analysis, no new phenotypic data were used to find candidate immune exposures; instead, reliance was placed on TCR beta sequences and their occurrence across donors. To decide whether each TCR beta V gene segment behaved as functional or pseudogenic, an earlier analysis of over 500 of the donors relied on high-throughput TCR beta sequencing. A handful of DR-DQ haplotypes were handled as single units for association and clustering because linkage in the cohort was strong. Every discovery cohort repertoire had been produced on one sequencing platform. The study profiled the T cell repertoires of hundreds of subjects by immunosequencing and related them to cytomegalovirus serostatus. A later analysis re-analyzed previously published TCR beta repertoires from roughly 690 donors and added high-resolution HLA genotyping to study TCR occurrence patterns. The study combined high-throughput TCR immunosequencing, statistical association of individual TCRs with disease status, and machine learning to predict cytomegalovirus infection status. Class I and class II HLA loci were covered by the typing at four-digit resolution. In addition to the first cohort of 666 subjects, a separate validation cohort of 120 different subjects was used. The study aimed to test whether signatures of past pathogen exposure could be identified by cataloging public T cell receptors. The genetic ancestry cluster associated with self-reported Caucasian donors included 81% of the 398 genotyped donors. Typing coverage varied by locus: roughly 629-630 donors for A, B, C, DRB1 and DQB1; roughly 520 for DQA1; nearly 610 for DPA1; around 450 for DPB1. Donor age, sex, ethnicity and CMV serostatus were compiled alongside the repertoire data. An early release covering roughly 640 HLA-typed donors comprised roughly 300 gigabases of sequencing data and 65 million to 100 million unique TCR sequences. A later genetic analysis took genome-wide SNP genotypes for about three fifths of the 666 donors and used that subset as a discovery cohort. Among approximately 370 genotyped donors of the cohort, an average of roughly 230,000 unique TCR beta nucleotide sequences was sequenced per donor, of which about 18% were non-productive.

Trimmed from V: 3 bases; trimmed from J: 3 bases; junction bases lacking a gene match: 0. The CDR3 measures 14 amino acids from cysteine to phenylalanine. Just the 42-base CDR3 DNA is kept, in frame starting at base 1. From the germline V gene, CDR1 is SGHTA and CDR2 is FQGNSA. With respect to this clone: There is no known antigen for this receptor. Nothing much larger sits one base from this clone, and base qualities are not available.

In total, over 600 healthy bone marrow donors made up the cohort. At the time of sampling, every cohort member was nominally healthy, though immune exposures that went unrecorded were likely present. The donor tested CMV seronegative and was one of the 352 seronegative cohort members. Each donor provided a peripheral blood sample, and peripheral blood mononuclear cells were used for TCR beta sequencing. Genomic DNA extraction from the blood cell samples was performed with the Qiagen DNeasy Blood Extraction Kit. The library was obtained by the immunoSEQ multiplex PCR assay. The multiplex PCR relied on a mix of 60 forward primers for TCR Vbeta segments and 13 reverse primers for TCR Jbeta segments. A multiplex PCR assay on genomic DNA amplified the CDR3 region of rearranged TCR beta genes. The amplified TCR beta libraries were sequenced on the Illumina HiSeq System as 87-base-pair reads. For the original study's pipeline: A later analysis tallied approximately 87 million unique TCR beta chains across the 600 to 700 repertoires, and around 10 million of those chains were shared by two or more donors. Raw reads were error-corrected and collapsed into unique sequences with a nearest-neighbor algorithm that merged closely related sequences to remove PCR and sequencing errors. V, D and J gene segments were assigned by aligning CDR3 sequences to IMGT reference sequences. For a sequence to be retained, at least a six-nucleotide match to both a V gene segment and a J gene segment was required. A rearrangement counted as productive if the CDR3 had no stop codons and remained in frame with V and J, and every other rearrangement counted as non-productive. CDR3 was defined according to IMGT convention as the region running from the second conserved V-encoded cysteine to the conserved J-encoded phenylalanine. Sequences without an unambiguous match to a single V gene segment were excluded from the earlier analysis of 587 of the donors. An earlier analysis of approximately 590 of the donors classified V segments as functional when productive rearrangements were above 56.7% and as segregating when the standard deviation between donors was above 5%. A statistical classification framework was built for diagnosing cytomegalovirus status from the catalog of TCR beta chain sequences. In a later analysis, V and J genes were assigned by comparing TCR nucleotide sequences against IMGT/GENE-DB human TR gene sequences. A later analysis assigned CDR3 sequences and most-parsimonious VDJ recombination scenarios with the TCRdist pipeline. In a later analysis, each TCR beta chain was defined by its CDR3 amino acid sequence together with its V-gene family, and reads lacking a unique V-gene family were excluded. As a way to deal with suspected cross-contamination and a sequencing artifact, a later analysis dropped over 550 nucleotide sequences that were highly shared and had low generation probability. For each public chain, a later analysis derived a clonal expansion index from normalized ranks of inferred template counts within each repertoire. In a later analysis, generation probabilities were computed with a VDJ recombination model fitted to out-of-frame rearrangements, and the resulting probabilities were checked against IGoR. In a later analysis, hypergeometric tests were used to score TCR-TCR, TCR-HLA and TCR-CMV co-occurrence, with a repertoire-size bias correction applied to TCR pairs. To estimate false discovery rates, a later analysis permuted the HLA or CMV assignments 20 times. In a later analysis, co-occurring TCRs were grouped using DBSCAN, and TCRdist sequence similarity was added for clustering within HLA-allele-positive subsets. For co-occurrence clustering, repertoires with fewer than 30,000 or more than 120,000 public chains were excluded, along with roughly five repertoires with anomalous nucleotide sharing. As stored in TCRdb, this immuneACCESS dataset retains in-frame rearrangements with V and J assigned. A fraction of the clones does not appear; measured against another copy, unresolved V genes explain less than half of the discrepancy, and the remainder lacks a known reason. V and J calls and clone size are copied from that table; D and trimming were computed from the DNA. This sample lists 90,000 to 110,000 clones; around 74% were detected once. In total, the top ten clones hold around 1.2% of the sample.

Broader findings and caveats from the paper: The authors suggested that the approach could potentially be generalized to other disease states and immunological phenotypes. A cluster of highly shared sequence variants was judged likely to represent a technical artifact of the sequencing pipeline. In a later analysis, 16,951 TCR beta sequences were associated with specific HLA alleles at a false discovery rate of 0.05. The study gave a list of about 150 TCR beta chains associated with cytomegalovirus. Linkage disequilibrium might explain the correlated functional status among segregating V segments, but an unknown experimental factor could not be ruled out. A further reported finding was that TCR beta sequences accurately predicted the HLA-A and HLA-B alleles for most subjects in the first cohort. Presence/absence analyses assumed roughly uniform sequencing depth across donors, an assumption that may not hold. The only immune exposure information available for the cohort was CMV serostatus. When HLA alleles, especially DR and DQ, strongly co-occurred, TCR associations were difficult to assign to individual alleles. In a later genetic analysis, a missense DCLRE1C variant was associated with V-gene and J-gene trimming of TCR beta chains, and the association was replicated in an independent cohort. Because counts were too low, roughly 18 rarely observed V segments, including chromosome 9 orphons, were left out of the earlier analysis of 587 of the donors. In vitro tests confirmed that a few of the cytomegalovirus-associated TCR beta chains recognize cytomegalovirus antigens. According to a later analysis, TCR association rates differed among HLA loci, with DRB1 alleles showing the most associated TCRs and HLA-C alleles showing the fewest. The classifier was reported to diagnose cytomegalovirus status with high specificity and sensitivity in both the original and validation cohorts. A later analysis found that most CMV-associated TCR beta chains appeared HLA-restricted, with HLA associations seemingly driven largely by CMV exposure. Only TCR beta chains were sequenced in this cohort, and the absence of alpha or paired-chain data limited detectable features. A later analysis found that HLA-associated TCR beta chains were more clonally expanded and had lower generation probabilities than equally common non-associated chains. Compared with the approximately 670-donor mean, donors in an Asian-associated ancestry cluster had fewer N-insertions in productive TCRs, according to a later genetic analysis. Because HLA typing was unavailable for some donors at each locus, only the typed subset was used in association tests. Some IMGT-functional V segments, including TRBV6-2 and TRBV6-3, could not be distinguished by the 87-base-pair reads and were therefore excluded. A later analysis reported that several top co-occurrence clusters appeared linked to parvovirus B19, influenza, CMV and Epstein-Barr virus. Across donors, most TCR sequences were observed very rarely, whereas some public TCRs were present in many individuals. In an earlier analysis of about 550 of the donors, most TCR beta V segments were observed in productive rearrangements about 87% or about 30% of the time, broadly matching IMGT annotations.

The chain uses TRBV7-2 and TRBJ2-5, with 11 central nucleotides matching TRBD2. This receptor was obtained from a man aged 35 to 55 in good health and CMV-seronegative. Sequences were obtained from PBMCs. The CDR3 corresponds to CASSLGLAEETQYF. The DNA is as follows: TGTGCCAGCAGCTTGGGACTAGCGGAAGAGACCCAGTACTTC.